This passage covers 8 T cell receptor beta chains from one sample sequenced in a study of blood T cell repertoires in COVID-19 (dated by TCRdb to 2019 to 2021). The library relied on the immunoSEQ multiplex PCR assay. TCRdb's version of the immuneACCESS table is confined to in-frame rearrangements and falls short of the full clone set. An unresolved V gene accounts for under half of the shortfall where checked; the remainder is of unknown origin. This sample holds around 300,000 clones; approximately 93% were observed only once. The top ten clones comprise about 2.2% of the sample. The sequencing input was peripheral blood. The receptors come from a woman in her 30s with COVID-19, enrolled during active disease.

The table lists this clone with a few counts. CDR3 amino acids: CAWSVRPWDSRATNEKLFF. For the CDR3, the DNA is TGTGCCTGGAGTGTACGCCCCTGGGACAGCAGGGCAACTAATGAAAAACTGTTTTTT. This rearrangement joins TRBV30 to TRBJ1-4, with TRBD1 matching 7 bases. This CDR3 spans 19 amino acids. Germline V gene data show CDR1 as GTSNPN and CDR2 as SVGIG (reference sequence). With V trimmed by 0 bases and J by 0 bases, 13 bases remained unmatched.

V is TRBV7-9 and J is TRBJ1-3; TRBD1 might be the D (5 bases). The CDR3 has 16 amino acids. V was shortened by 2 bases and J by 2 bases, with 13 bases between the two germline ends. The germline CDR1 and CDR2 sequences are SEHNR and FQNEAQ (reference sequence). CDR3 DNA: TGTGCCAGCAGCTTAAACCCCAGGGAAGCTGGAAACACCATATATTTT. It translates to CASSLNPREAGNTIYF.

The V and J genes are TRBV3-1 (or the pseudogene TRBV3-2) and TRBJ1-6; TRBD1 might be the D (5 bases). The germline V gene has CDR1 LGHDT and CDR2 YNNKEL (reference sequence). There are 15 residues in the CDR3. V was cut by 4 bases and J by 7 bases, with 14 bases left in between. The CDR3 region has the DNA TGTGCCAGCAGCCGCAAGGGACTAACAAATTCACCCCTCCACTTT. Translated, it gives CASSRKGLTNSPLHF.

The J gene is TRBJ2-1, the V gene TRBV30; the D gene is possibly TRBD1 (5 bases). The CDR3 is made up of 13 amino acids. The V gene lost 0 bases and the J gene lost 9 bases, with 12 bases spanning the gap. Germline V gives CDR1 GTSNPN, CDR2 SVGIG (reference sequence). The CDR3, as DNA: TGTGCCTGGAGTGTAAAGGGGTCCGGTGAGCAGTTCTTC. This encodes CAWSVKGSGEQFF.

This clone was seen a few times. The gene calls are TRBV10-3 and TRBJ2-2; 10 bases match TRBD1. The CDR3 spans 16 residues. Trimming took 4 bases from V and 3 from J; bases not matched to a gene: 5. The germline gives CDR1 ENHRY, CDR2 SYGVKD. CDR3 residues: CAISGQGQGHTGELFF. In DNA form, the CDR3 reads TGTGCCATCAGTGGACAGGGACAGGGGCACACCGGGGAGCTGTTTTTT.

This CDR3 reads CASSLIGGYNEQFF. The CDR3, as DNA: TGTGCCAGCAGCCTGATTGGGGGGTACAATGAGCAGTTCTTC. This rearrangement joins TRBV7-3 to TRBJ2-1, with D maybe TRBD2 (6 bases). The CDR3 loop spans 14 amino acids. V lost 5 bases and J lost 4, with 12 bases in between. Germline CDR1 reads SGHTA; CDR2 reads FQGTGA. Full variable domain (rest looked up from reference TRBV7-3 and TRBJ2-1): GAGVSQTPSNKVTEKGKYVELRCDPISGHTALYWYRQSLGQGPEFLIYFQGTGAADDSGLPNDRFFAVRPEGSVSTLKIQRTERGDSAVYLCASSLIGGYNEQFFGPGTRLTVL.

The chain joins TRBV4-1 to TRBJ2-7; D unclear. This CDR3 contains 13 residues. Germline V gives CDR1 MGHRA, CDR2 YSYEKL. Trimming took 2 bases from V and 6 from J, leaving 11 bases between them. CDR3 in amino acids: CASSQSSRSEQYF. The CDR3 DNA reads TGCGCCAGCAGCCAATCGAGTCGATCCGAGCAGTACTTC.

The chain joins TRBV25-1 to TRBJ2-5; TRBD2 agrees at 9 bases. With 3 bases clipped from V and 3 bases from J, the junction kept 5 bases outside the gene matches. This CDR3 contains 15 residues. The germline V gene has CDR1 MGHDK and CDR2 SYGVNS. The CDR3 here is CASSDPSGAEETQYF. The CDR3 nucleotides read TGTGCCAGCAGTGACCCTAGCGGGGCCGAAGAGACCCAGTACTTC.